The 18 T cell receptor beta chains reported below all come from one sample, sequenced in a study of T cells expressing NK-cell markers. TCRdb re-called the 5' RACE reads; one entry per CDR3 protein, DNA not given. With around 550,000 distinct CDR3 sequences in the sample, the ten largest clones hold 3.5% to 4.5%. The sequencing sample was made of blood T cells: a sorted CD56 or NKG2C T cell subset, CD4+ or CD8+ T cells, or bulk PBMC T cells (not recorded which). These receptors all come from a young man in good health.

The chain employs TRBV5-5 and TRBJ2-3; TCRdb's D call of TRBD2 is untestable without DNA. Germline-derived CDR1 and CDR2 are SGHKS and YYEKEE (reference sequence). This CDR3 spans 17 amino acids. The CDR3 sequence is CASSFRGGGGPTDTQYF. The full variable domain, in which reference TRBV5-5 and TRBJ2-3 provide the parts outside the CDR3, is DAGVTQSPTHLIKTRGQQVTLRCSPISGHKSVSWYQQVLGQGPQFIFQYYEKEERGRGNFPDRFSARQFPNYSSELNVNALLLGDSALYLCASSFRGGGGPTDTQYFGPGTRLTVL.

The gene calls are TRBV3-1 and TRBJ1-1; the TCRdb D gene call, TRBD1, has no DNA to confirm it. The germline CDR1 and CDR2 sequences are LGHDT and YNNKEL (reference sequence). CDR3 length: 14 amino acids. Here the CDR3 reads CASSPGVTGAEAFF.

V and J are TRBV2 and TRBJ2-1; there is no DNA to check the TCRdb D call of TRBD2. CDR1 is SNHLY and CDR2 is FYNNEI in the germline V gene. This CDR3 spans 15 amino acids. The CDR3 sequence is CASSVNGRASNEQFF.

V is TRBV6-1 and J is TRBJ1-5. The CDR3 is made up of 13 amino acids. Germline CDR1 reads MNHNS; CDR2 reads SASEGT. CDR3 loop: CASSGRKHQPQHF.

The chain uses TRBV14 and TRBJ2-5. Germline CDR1 SGHDN, CDR2 FVKESK. The CDR3 totals 11 residues. This CDR3 is CASSQDDPQYF.

The chain employs TRBV28 and TRBJ2-5; absent DNA, TCRdb's TRBD2 call cannot be checked. The CDR3 spans 14 residues. The germline gives CDR1 MDHEN, CDR2 SYDVKM. The CDR3 reads CASRLAGARETQYF.

The chain employs TRBV7-6 and TRBJ2-1; TCRdb designates TRBD1, a call that cannot be tested without DNA. CDR3 size: 17 residues. CDR1 is SGHVS, CDR2 FNYEAQ, per germline. This chain's CDR3 is CASSLVGPETGYNEQFF. Based on the CDR3 plus reference TRBV7-6 and TRBJ2-1, the full variable domain is GAGVSQSPRYKVTKRGQDVALRCDPISGHVSLYWYRQALGQGPEFLTYFNYEAQQDKSGLPNDRFSAERPEGSISTLTIQRTEQRDSAMYRCASSLVGPETGYNEQFFGPGTRLTVL.

This chain uses TRBV4-3 with TRBJ2-1; TCRdb reports TRBD2, a call that lacks DNA to check it against. This CDR3 is built from 17 residues. Germline V gene sequence: CDR1 LGHNA, CDR2 YSLEER. CDR3 region: CASSQGGGRALYNEQFF.

V and J are TRBV28 and TRBJ2-5; with no DNA, the TCRdb D assignment of TRBD2 cannot be verified. The CDR3 is 15 residues long. CDR1 is MDHEN, CDR2 SYDVKM, per germline. This chain's CDR3 is CASSFPAGGQETQYF.

The CDR3 spells CASSVVPGGLAGGGQETQYF. The rearrangement joins TRBV9 to TRBJ2-5; TCRdb's D gene call, TRBD2, goes unchecked for lack of DNA. CDR3 size: 20 residues. CDR1 is SGDLS and CDR2 is YYNGEE in the germline V gene.

The V and J genes are TRBV6-1 and TRBJ2-1. The CDR3 is made up of 15 amino acids. Germline CDR1 reads MNHNS; CDR2 reads SASEGT. CDR3 in amino acids: CASSGSITGYNEQFF.

The rearrangement links TRBV5-6 to TRBJ2-1. Germline CDR1 and CDR2: SGHDT and YYEEEE. CDR3 size: 13 residues. CDR3 sequence: CASSATVYNEQFF.

The chain joins TRBV30 to TRBJ2-5; TCRdb picks TRBD2, but there is no DNA to check that call. From germline, CDR1 is GTSNPN and CDR2 SVGIG (reference sequence). CDR3 size: 14 residues. The CDR3 reads CAWIDARGQETQYF.

The chain is built from TRBV7-3 and TRBJ2-7; no DNA is available, so the TRBD1 call from TCRdb remains unchecked. The CDR3 runs 17 residues. Germline V gives CDR1 SGHTA, CDR2 FQGTGA. CDR3 region: CASSFVPLSETLYEQYF.

This chain joins TRBV11-1 and TRBJ2-5; TCRdb picks TRBD1, but there is no DNA to check that call. Germline assignment: CDR1 SGHAT and CDR2 FQDESV (reference sequence). The length of the CDR3 is 19 residues. The CDR3 loop reads CASSLYPPRAGGRKETQYF. The full variable domain, rest sourced from reference TRBV11-1 and TRBJ2-5, is EAEVAQSPRYKITEKSQAVAFWCDPISGHATLYWYRQILGQGPELLVQFQDESVVDDSQLPKDRFSAERLKGVDSTLKIQPAELGDSAMYLCASSLYPPRAGGRKETQYFGPGTRLLVL.

The chain employs TRBV5-1 and TRBJ2-3; without DNA, the TCRdb call of TRBD1 cannot be checked. The CDR3 loop spans 14 amino acids. CDR1 is SGHRS, CDR2 YFSETQ, per germline. This CDR3 reads CASSVGPGPDTQYF.

The rearrangement uses TRBV9 and TRBJ2-7. The germline CDR1 and CDR2 sequences are SGDLS and YYNGEE. The CDR3 consists of 15 residues. CDR3 loop: CASSVDGILAEEQYF.

The chain joins TRBV21-1 to TRBJ2-7; TCRdb's D call, TRBD2, is unchecked because there is no DNA. TRBV21-1 is given as a pseudogene. This CDR3 has 16 amino acids. The CDR3 sequence is CASSKARLAGQYEQYF.